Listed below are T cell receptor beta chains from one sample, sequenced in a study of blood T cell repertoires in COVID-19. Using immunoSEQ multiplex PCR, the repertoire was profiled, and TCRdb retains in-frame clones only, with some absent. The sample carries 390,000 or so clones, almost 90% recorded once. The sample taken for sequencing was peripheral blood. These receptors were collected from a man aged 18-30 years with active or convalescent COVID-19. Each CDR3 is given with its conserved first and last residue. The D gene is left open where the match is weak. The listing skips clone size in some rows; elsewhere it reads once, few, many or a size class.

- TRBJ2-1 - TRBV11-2 CASSYTGSSYNEQFF TGTGCCAGCAGTTACACAGGGAGCTCCTACAATGAGCAGTTCTTC
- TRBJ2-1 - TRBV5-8 CASSLQLGRSYNEQFF TGTGCCAGCAGCTTGCAACTGGGCCGCTCCTACAATGAGCAGTTCTTC
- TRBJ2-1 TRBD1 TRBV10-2 CASSESRGPSYNEQFF TGCGCCAGCAGTGAGTCGAGGGGGCCCTCCTACAATGAGCAGTTCTTC
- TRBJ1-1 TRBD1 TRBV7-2 CASSSQGAWEAFF TGTGCCAGCAGCTCACAGGGGGCTTGGGAAGCTTTCTTT
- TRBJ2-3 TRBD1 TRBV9 CASSNRQGSETSDTQYF TGTGCCAGCAGCAACAGACAGGGCTCGGAAACCTCAGATACGCAGTATTTT
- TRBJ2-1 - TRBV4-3 CASSQFGAGDDEQFF TGCGCCAGCAGCCAATTTGGGGCAGGGGACGATGAGCAGTTCTTC
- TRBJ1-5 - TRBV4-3 CASSQRHPNQPQHF TGCGCCAGCAGCCAAAGACACCCCAATCAGCCCCAGCATTTT
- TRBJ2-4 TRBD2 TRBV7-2 CASSSQGLAENIQYF TGTGCCAGCAGCTCCCAGGGACTAGCAGAAAACATTCAGTACTTC
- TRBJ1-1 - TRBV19 CASSRQANTEAFF TGTGCCAGTAGTCGGCAGGCCAACACTGAAGCTTTCTTT
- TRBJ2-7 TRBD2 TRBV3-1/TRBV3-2 CASSPGTSGRLKQYF TGTGCCAGCAGCCCTGGGACTAGCGGGAGATTAAAGCAGTACTTC
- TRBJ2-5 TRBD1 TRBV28 CASSFQTGAWETQYF TGTGCCAGCAGCTTCCAGACAGGGGCGTGGGAGACCCAGTACTTC
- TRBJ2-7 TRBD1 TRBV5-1 CASSLFGTGFEQYF TGCGCCAGCAGCTTGTTTGGGACAGGGTTTGAGCAGTACTTC
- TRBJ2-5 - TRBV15 CATSRDQGTETQYF TGTGCCACCAGCAGAGATCAGGGGACGGAGACCCAGTACTTC
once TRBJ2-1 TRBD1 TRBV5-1 CASSPRDSWNNEQFF TGCGCCAGCAGCCCTCGGGACAGCTGGAACAATGAGCAGTTCTTC
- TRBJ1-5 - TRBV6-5 CASSRGGAQPQHF TGTGCCAGCAGCCGGGGAGGGGCCCAGCCCCAGCATTTT
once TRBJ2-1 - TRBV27 CASSPWGHSYNEQFF TGTGCCAGCAGTCCCTGGGGGCACTCCTACAATGAGCAGTTCTTC
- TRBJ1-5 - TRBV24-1 CATSDARTVSNQPQHF TGTGCCACCAGTGACGCCCGGACAGTGAGCAATCAGCCCCAGCATTTT
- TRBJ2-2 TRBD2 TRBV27 CASTSRGGPGELFF TGTGCCAGCACCTCGAGGGGAGGGCCCGGGGAGCTGTTTTTT
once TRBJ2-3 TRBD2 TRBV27 CASSLSKPSGRSGAQYF TGTGCCAGCAGTTTATCGAAGCCTAGCGGGAGATCTGGGGCGCAGTATTTT
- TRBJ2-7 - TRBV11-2 CASSPIRTGRSYEQYF TGTGCCAGCAGCCCTATAAGGACGGGGAGGTCCTACGAGCAGTACTTC
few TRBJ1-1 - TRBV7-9 CASSLAGGNDPDTEAFF TGTGCCAGCAGCTTAGCTGGAGGGAACGATCCGGACACTGAAGCTTTCTTT
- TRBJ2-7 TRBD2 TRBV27 CASSLTGLAGSYEQYF TGTGCCAGCAGTTTAACGGGACTAGCGGGTTCCTACGAGCAGTACTTC
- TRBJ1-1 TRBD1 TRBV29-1 CSARTGGVTEAFF TGCAGCGCTCGGACAGGGGGCGTCACTGAAGCTTTCTTT
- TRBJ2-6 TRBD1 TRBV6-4 CASSPGQGQGGANVLTF TGTGCCAGCAGTCCGGGACAGGGTCAAGGTGGGGCCAACGTGCTGACTTTC
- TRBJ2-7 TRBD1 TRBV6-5 CASRTGGSYEQYF TGTGCCAGCAGAACAGGGGGTTCCTACGAGCAGTACTTC
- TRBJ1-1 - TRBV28 CASSLGGGMDTEAFF TGTGCCAGCAGCCTTGGGGGGGGCATGGACACTGAAGCTTTCTTT
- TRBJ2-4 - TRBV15 CATSRDTGQKNIQYF TGTGCCACCAGCAGAGATACCGGACAGAAAAACATTCAGTACTTC
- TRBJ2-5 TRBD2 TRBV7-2 CASSRAGAETQYF TGTGCCAGCAGCAGGGCGGGAGCCGAGACCCAGTACTTC
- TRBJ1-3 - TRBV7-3 CASSPGTPHAGNTIYF TGTGCCAGCAGCCCCGGGACACCTCACGCCGGAAACACCATATATTTT
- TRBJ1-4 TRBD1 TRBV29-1 CSVGQGDEKLFF TGCAGCGTGGGACAGGGGGATGAAAAACTGTTTTTT
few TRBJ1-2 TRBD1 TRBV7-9 CASSTMADRVDGYTF TGTGCCAGCAGCACAATGGCAGACAGGGTGGACGGCTACACCTTC
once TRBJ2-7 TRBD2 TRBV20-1 CSASAPRGGSSYEQYF TGCAGTGCTAGTGCCCCCCGCGGGGGGAGCTCCTACGAGCAGTACTTC
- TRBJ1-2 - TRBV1 CTSSPLQTGRNYGYTF TGCACCAGCAGCCCACTTCAGACAGGGAGGAACTATGGCTACACCTTC
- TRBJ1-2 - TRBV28 CASSLAGVDYGYTF TGTGCCAGCAGTTTAGCAGGCGTCGACTATGGCTACACCTTC
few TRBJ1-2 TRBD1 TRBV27 CASSGRTGNDYGYTF TGTGCCAGCAGTGGAAGGACAGGGAACGATTATGGCTACACCTTC
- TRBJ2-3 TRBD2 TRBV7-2 CASSLYGGSTDTQYF TGTGCCAGCAGCTTATACGGGGGGAGCACAGATACGCAGTATTTT
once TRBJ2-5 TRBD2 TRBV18 CASSPAGDRETQYF TGTGCCAGCTCACCTGCGGGGGACCGGGAGACCCAGTACTTC
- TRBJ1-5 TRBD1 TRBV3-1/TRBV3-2 CASSPDRVSNQPQHF TGTGCCAGCAGCCCAGACAGGGTTAGCAATCAGCCCCAGCATTTT
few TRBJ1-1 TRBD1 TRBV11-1 CASRRDRDTEAFF TGTGCCAGCAGGCGGGACAGGGATACTGAAGCTTTCTTT
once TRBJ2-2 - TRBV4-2 CASSQVRAPDGELFF TGTGCCAGCAGCCAAGTCAGGGCCCCCGACGGGGAGCTGTTTTTT
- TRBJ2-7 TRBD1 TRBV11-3 CASSPGAGQGPYEQYF TGTGCCAGCAGCCCTGGCGCGGGACAGGGGCCTTACGAGCAGTACTTC
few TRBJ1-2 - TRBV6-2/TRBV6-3 CASSPGTSHMYGGYTF TGTGCCAGCAGTCCCGGGACAAGCCACATGTATGGTGGCTACACCTTC
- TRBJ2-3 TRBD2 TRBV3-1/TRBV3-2 CASSQDSTSGCNSTDTQYF TGTGCCAGCAGCCAAGACTCGACTAGCGGGTGTAATAGCACAGATACGCAGTATTTT
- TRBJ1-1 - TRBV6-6 CASSFPGNTEAFF TGTGCCAGCAGTTTTCCAGGGAACACTGAAGCTTTCTTT
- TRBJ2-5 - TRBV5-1 CASSLVVGVTQYF TGCGCCAGCAGCTTGGTAGTGGGAGTTACCCAGTACTTC
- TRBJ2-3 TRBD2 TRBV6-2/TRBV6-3 CASSQGLARRDTQYF TGTGCCAGCAGCCAGGGACTAGCGAGACGGGATACGCAGTATTTT
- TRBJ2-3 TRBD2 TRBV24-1 CATSDRREGGSDTQYF TGTGCCACCAGTGATCGGCGGGAGGGCGGGTCAGATACGCAGTATTTT
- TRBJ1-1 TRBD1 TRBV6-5 CASSYWTGTTEAFF TGTGCCAGCAGTTACTGGACAGGTACCACTGAAGCTTTCTTT
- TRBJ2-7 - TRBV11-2 CASSLDFSASSYEQYF TGTGCCAGCAGCTTAGATTTCAGTGCAAGCTCCTACGAGCAGTACTTC
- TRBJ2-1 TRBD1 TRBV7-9 CASSPGTGYYNEQFF TGTGCCAGCAGCCCCGGGACAGGGTATTACAATGAGCAGTTCTTC
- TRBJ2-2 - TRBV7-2 CASSLDVRGGTGELFF TGTGCCAGCAGCTTAGATGTACGGGGAGGCACCGGGGAGCTGTTTTTT
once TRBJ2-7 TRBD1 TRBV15 CATSRTATGGFEQYF TGTGCCACCAGCAGGACCGCGACAGGGGGATTCGAGCAGTACTTC
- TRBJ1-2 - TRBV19 CASSSGFGDYGYTF TGTGCCAGTAGTAGCGGTTTCGGAGACTATGGCTACACCTTC
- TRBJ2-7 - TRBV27 CASSIDRYSYEQYF TGTGCCAGCAGCATCGACAGATACTCCTACGAGCAGTACTTC
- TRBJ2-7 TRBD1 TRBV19 CASSQLPGQGSEQYF TGTGCCAGTAGCCAACTCCCGGGACAGGGCTCCGAGCAGTACTTC
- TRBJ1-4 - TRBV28 CASSSVPVTNEKLFF TGTGCCAGCAGTTCCGTCCCGGTGACTAATGAAAAACTGTTTTTT
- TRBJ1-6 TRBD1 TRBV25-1 CASTRQGFSPLHF TGTGCCAGCACCAGACAGGGCTTCTCACCCCTCCACTTT
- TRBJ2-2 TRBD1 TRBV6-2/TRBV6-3 CASSYFRGRRGDGELFF TGTGCCAGCAGTTACTTCAGGGGGCGACGTGGGGACGGGGAGCTGTTTTTT
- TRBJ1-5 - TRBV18 CASSPRGFGQPQHF TGTGCCAGCTCACCCAGGGGATTCGGTCAGCCCCAGCATTTT